A selection of T cell receptor beta chains follows, all from one sample in a study of response to subunit inactivated influenza vaccine. TCRdb reanalysed the RT-PCR reads using MiXCR and keeps one entry per CDR3 protein. The sample contains under 200,000 distinct CDR3 sequences, approximately 11% of which appear only once. The sample was CD8+ T cells sorted from PBMCs, taken less than 30 months after vaccination. The receptor set was obtained from a man aged 45 to 75 who received an inactivated influenza vaccine. CDR3s include the opening cysteine and the closing phenylalanine or tryptophan. A D gene is named only where the DNA matches it firmly. Rows give clone size only sometimes, using once, few, many, or a class for an expanded clone.

abundance,v_gene,j_gene,d_gene,CDR3nt,CDR3aa
few,TRBV3-1,TRBJ2-7,.,TGTGCCAGCAGCCCTTCAGTGACAGGTTACGAGCAGTACTTC,CASSPSVTGYEQYF
few,TRBV11-2,TRBJ2-5,TRBD1,TGTGCCAGCAGCTCCGACGGGACAGGGCGCGAGACCCAGTACTTC,CASSSDGTGRETQYF
many,TRBV20-1,TRBJ2-7,TRBD2,TGCAGTGCCGAGACTAGCGAGAGCTCCTACGAGCAGTACTTC,CSAETSESSYEQYF
few,TRBV28,TRBJ1-1,.,TGTGCCAGCACCGAGGTCACCCGGGGCACTGAAGCTTTCTTT,CASTEVTRGTEAFF
.,TRBV25-1,TRBJ1-6,TRBD1,TGTGCCAGCAGCGAGGGGACAGGGGGCAATTCACCCCTCCACTTT,CASSEGTGGNSPLHF
few,TRBV28,TRBJ2-2,TRBD1,TGTGCCAGCAGTTTGTGGGACGGGACAGGGGGCTATCATACGAACACCGGGGAGCTGTTTTTT,CASSLWDGTGGYHTNTGELFF
.,TRBV20-1,TRBJ1-2,.,TGCAGTGCTAGCGATAACTACCCAAAGAACGCTAACTATGGCTACACCTTC,CSASDNYPKNANYGYTF
many,TRBV7-2,TRBJ1-4,.,TGTGCCAGCAGCTTAGCATTTACCCGCGACATCGATGAAAAACTGTTTTTT,CASSLAFTRDIDEKLFF
.,TRBV27,TRBJ2-1,.,TGTGCCAGCAGTTTATCAAACAGTCGTTATGAGCAGTTCTTC,CASSLSNSRYEQFF
few,TRBV12-3/TRBV12-4,TRBJ2-7,TRBD2,TGTGCCAGCAGTTCGGGACTAGCGGGGAGCTACGAGCAGTACTTC,CASSSGLAGSYEQYF
few,TRBV6-2/TRBV6-3,TRBJ2-1,TRBD2,TGTGCCAGCAGTTGGGGGGGGGTTTCCTACAATGAGCAGTTCTTC,CASSWGGVSYNEQFF
.,TRBV2,TRBJ2-5,.,TGTGCCAGCAGTGAAGGTTTGGGGGCGATCCAAGAGACCCAGTACTTC,CASSEGLGAIQETQYF
.,TRBV4-1,TRBJ2-7,TRBD2,TGCGCCAGCAGCCAACAGGCTAGCGGGGACTACGAGCAGTACTTC,CASSQQASGDYEQYF
.,TRBV20-1,TRBJ1-2,.,TGCAGTGCTAGAGATGGGGTGGTTAGCTATGGCTACACCTTC,CSARDGVVSYGYTF
.,TRBV4-2,TRBJ2-2,.,TGTGCCAGCACCCCGTTCGCAGGACCGAACACCGGGGAGCTGTTTTTT,CASTPFAGPNTGELFF